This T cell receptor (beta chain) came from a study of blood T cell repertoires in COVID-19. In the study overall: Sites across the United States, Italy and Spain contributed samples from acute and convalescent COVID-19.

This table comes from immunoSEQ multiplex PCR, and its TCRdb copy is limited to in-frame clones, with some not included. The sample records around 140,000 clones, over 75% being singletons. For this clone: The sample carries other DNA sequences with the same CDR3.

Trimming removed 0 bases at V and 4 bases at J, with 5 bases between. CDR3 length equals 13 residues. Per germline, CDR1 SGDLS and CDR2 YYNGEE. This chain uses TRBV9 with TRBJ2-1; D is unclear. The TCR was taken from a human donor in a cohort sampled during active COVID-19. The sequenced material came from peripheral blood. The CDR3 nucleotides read TGTGCCAGCAGCGTAGCTGTATACAATGAGCAGTTCTTC. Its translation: CASSVAVYNEQFF.